The 17 T cell receptor beta chains listed next were all sequenced from one sample in a study of regulatory T cells in long-lasting Graves disease. The time point was: persistent/refractory GD, antithyroid drugs over 5 years with positive TRAb. After RNA was extracted from PBMCs, the TCR library was made from it. Arm-PCR of CDR3 regions and iRepertoire HTBI primers were the basis on which TCR beta libraries were built. TCRdb itself ran the multiplex PCR reads through MiXCR, one entry per CDR3 protein. This table has about 430,000 distinct CDR3 sequences, roughly a fifth appearing once. The material was peripheral blood mononuclear cells (PBMCs), obtained when the disease was refractory, from a patient treated with antithyroid drugs. Receptors were obtained from a female donor with Graves disease.

The chain uses TRBV29-1 and TRBJ2-7; TRBD1 agrees at 8 bases. With 4 bases clipped from V and 6 bases from J, the junction kept 14 bases outside the gene matches. This CDR3 has 15 amino acids. Germline loops: CDR1 SQVTM, CDR2 ANQGSEA. The CDR3 sequence is CSVGGGQGYFAEQYF. In DNA, the CDR3 is TGCAGCGTTGGGGGTGGACAGGGATATTTTGCCGAGCAGTACTTC.

This clonotype was detected once. The CDR3 here is CASRMGNTQYF. Here the CDR3 DNA reads TGTGCCAGCAGGATGGGGAATACGCAGTATTTT. The V gene is TRBV25-1, the J gene TRBJ2-3; D is ambiguous. V lost 6 bases and J 7 bases, leaving 8 bases between the germline ends. The CDR3 consists of 11 residues. Germline CDR1 reads MGHDK; CDR2 reads SYGVNS.

This chain connects TRBV11-3 to TRBJ2-3, with 8 bases that match TRBD1. In germline, CDR1 is SGHNT, CDR2 YENEEA. J gave up 0 bases and V 1 base, and 12 bases lay outside the gene matches. The CDR3 length is 19 residues. The CDR3 DNA reads TGTGCCAGCAGCTTAGCCCCCCCGCGACAGGGGACTAGCACAGATACGCAGTATTTT. Amino acid sequence: CASSLAPPRQGTSTDTQYF. The variable domain in full, with the rest retrieved from reference TRBV11-3 and TRBJ2-3, is EAGVVQSPRYKIIEKKQPVAFWCNPISGHNTLYWYLQNLGQGPELLIRYENEEAVDDSQLPKDRFSAERLKGVDSTLKIQPAELGDSAVYLCASSLAPPRQGTSTDTQYFGPGTRLTVL.

This clonotype turned up a few times. The CDR3 here is CASSRTAVPISSQSFGYTF. The CDR3 DNA follows: TGCGCCAGCAGCCGGACAGCGGTTCCGATCTCGTCCCAATCCTTCGGCTACACCTTC. The chain couples TRBV4-1 to TRBJ1-2, with a tentative D call TRBD1 (6 bases). This CDR3 has 19 amino acids. CDR1 MGHRA and CDR2 YSYEKL come from the germline V gene. The V and J ends lost 4 bases and 8 bases respectively, with 32 bases between them.

CDR3 nucleotides: TGTGCCACCAGCAGGGGGGAACAGGGACACCAAGAGACCCAGTACTTC. It is translated as CATSRGEQGHQETQYF. The chain has TRBV15 and TRBJ2-5, with D perhaps TRBD1 (6 bases). This CDR3 is 16 amino acids long. The ends were cut back, 3 bases at V and 0 bases at J, with 14 bases in the middle. Germline-derived CDR1 and CDR2 are LNHNV and YYDKDF (reference sequence).

The sample holds many counts of this clonotype. The rearrangement joins TRBV18 to TRBJ1-4, with D perhaps TRBD1 (6 bases). The CDR3 sequence is 14 residues long. With 4 bases removed from V and 8 bases from J, the gap between germline ends came to 14 bases. Looked up from germline, CDR1 is KGHSH and CDR2 is LQKENI. The CDR3 DNA follows: TGTGCCAGCTCACTGAGAGGGACATACGAAAAACTGTTTTTT. Its translation: CASSLRGTYEKLFF.

This clonotype appeared many times. The rearrangement joins TRBV7-9 to TRBJ2-2; 12 bases are shared with TRBD2. The CDR3 loop spans 15 amino acids. Trimming cost V 5 bases and J 4 bases; bases outside gene matches: 2. The V gene's germline CDR1 is SEHNR and CDR2 FQNEAQ (reference sequence). Written as DNA, the CDR3 is TGTGCCAGCAGCGGACTAGCGGGAAGCACCGGGGAGCTGTTTTTT. It is translated as CASSGLAGSTGELFF.

This clonotype appeared a few times. A single base separates this from a much larger clone, so it may be a read error. V is TRBV2 and J is TRBJ1-2; 7 bases match TRBD1. Germline CDR1 reads SNHLY; CDR2 reads FYNNEI. This CDR3 comprises 12 residues. The V and J ends lost 8 bases and 10 bases, in that order; junction bases with no gene match: 10. In nucleotides, the CDR3 is TGTGCCAGCTACTACCCTCAGGGGGACTACACCTTC. Translation: CASYYPQGDYTF.

Turning to this clonotype: The CDR3 does not close with the conserved phenylalanine or tryptophan, likely indicating a read error. This chain links TRBV5-1 with TRBJ2-2; D not certain. The germline gives CDR1 SGHRS, CDR2 YFSETQ. The CDR3 runs 11 residues. V lost 3 bases to trimming and J lost 3 bases, with 0 bases between them. CDR3 coding DNA: TGCGCCAGCAGCTACACCGGGGAGCTGTTTTTA. Its protein is CASSYTGELFL.

This clonotype turned up a few times. The V call is TRBV7-8, the J call TRBJ2-2; TRBD2 aligns across 8 bases. J was trimmed by 3 bases and V by 4 bases; bases with no gene match: 7. The V gene's germline CDR1 is SGHVS and CDR2 FQNEAQ. The CDR3 consists of 16 residues. The chain's CDR3 is CASSSGTRGYTGELFF. CDR3 nucleotide sequence: TGTGCCAGCAGCTCCGGGACTAGAGGTTACACCGGGGAGCTGTTTTTT. Using reference TRBV7-8 and TRBJ2-2 for the parts outside the CDR3, the full variable domain is GAGVSQSPRYKVAKRGQDVALRCDPISGHVSLFWYQQALGQGPEFLTYFQNEAQLDKSGLPSDRFFAERPEGSVSTLKIQRTQQEDSAVYLCASSSGTRGYTGELFFGEGSRLTVL.

This clonotype was counted a few times. The genes are TRBV5-1 and TRBJ2-7, with D uncertain. The germline V and J ends were trimmed by 0 bases and 3 bases, with 13 bases remaining between them. From germline, CDR1 is SGHRS and CDR2 YFSETQ. This CDR3 region has 15 residues. Here the CDR3 reads CASSLEGNLDYEQYF. DNA for the CDR3: TGCGCCAGCAGCTTGGAAGGCAACCTTGACTACGAGCAGTACTTC.

About this clonotype: A much larger clone differs by one base, so this may be a read error. The V call is TRBV28, the J call TRBJ1-1; D is ambiguous. Germline V gives CDR1 MDHEN, CDR2 SYDVKM. This CDR3 has 12 amino acids. CDR3 region: CASMDQTTEASF. The CDR3 nucleotides read TGTGCCAGCATGGACCAGACCACTGAAGCTTCCTTT.

The chain is built from TRBV20-1 and TRBJ1-3; 8 bases map to TRBD1. This CDR3 spans 14 amino acids. The junction had 4 bases not matched to a gene; V was cut back by 0 bases and J by 6 bases. Germline values: CDR1 DFQATT, CDR2 SNEGSKA (reference sequence). The CDR3: CSAREDRGINTIYF. The CDR3 DNA is TGCAGTGCTAGAGAAGACAGGGGAATAAACACCATATATTTT.

The rearrangement joins TRBV10-3 to TRBJ1-1, with 8 nucleotides matching TRBD1. The germline V gene has CDR1 ENHRY and CDR2 SYGVKD. Germline trimming cut 6 bases from V and 2 bases from J; bases unmatched to any gene: 8. The CDR3 is made up of 15 amino acids. In DNA, the CDR3 is TGTGCCATCAGCACAGGGGGTCGGGTTAACACTGAAGCTTTCTTT. Translating it yields CAISTGGRVNTEAFF.

The rearrangement uses TRBV19 and TRBJ2-5; D is ambiguous. Germline CDR1 and CDR2: LNHDA and SQIVND (reference sequence). This CDR3 contains 13 residues. The germline V and J ends were trimmed by 2 bases and 0 bases, with 4 bases remaining between them. The CDR3, as DNA: TGTGCCAGTAGTATAAGGCACCAAGAGACCCAGTACTTC. It yields the protein CASSIRHQETQYF.

The chain joins TRBV5-1 to TRBJ2-5; 9 bases match TRBD2. Germline V gene sequence: CDR1 SGHRS, CDR2 YFSETQ. There are 15 residues in the CDR3. V lost 4 bases to trimming and J lost 4 bases; unmatched junction nucleotides: 8. CDR3 DNA sequence: TGCGCCAGCAGCGAGAATAGCGGGAGAGGAGAGACCCAGTACTTC. Translated: CASSENSGRGETQYF.

The rearrangement joins TRBV20-1 to TRBJ2-7; TRBD1 matches 7 bases. This CDR3 contains 15 residues. V was clipped by 6 bases and J by 1 base; unmatched bases: 12. Germline loops: CDR1 DFQATT, CDR2 SNEGSKA (reference sequence). CDR3 sequence: CSAKELQGRSYEQYF. For the CDR3, the DNA is TGCAGTGCGAAGGAATTACAGGGGCGTTCCTACGAGCAGTACTTC.